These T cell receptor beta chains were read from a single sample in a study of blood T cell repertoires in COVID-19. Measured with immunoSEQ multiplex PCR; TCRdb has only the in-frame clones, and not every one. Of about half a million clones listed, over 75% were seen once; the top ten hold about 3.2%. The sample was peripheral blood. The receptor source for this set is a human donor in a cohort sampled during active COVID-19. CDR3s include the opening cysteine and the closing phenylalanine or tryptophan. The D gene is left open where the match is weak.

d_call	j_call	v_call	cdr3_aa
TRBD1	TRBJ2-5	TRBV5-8	CASSSTGGIRETQYF
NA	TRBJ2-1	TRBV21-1	CASSKRASGIRNEQFF
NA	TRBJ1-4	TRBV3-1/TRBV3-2	CASTGGIGEKLFF
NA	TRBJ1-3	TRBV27	CASSLSRDTVSGNTIYF
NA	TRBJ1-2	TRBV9	CASSPFTQVHNPRGGYTF
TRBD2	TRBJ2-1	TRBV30	CAWRVAGARNEQFF
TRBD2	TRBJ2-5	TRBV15	CATSRDAGGETQYF
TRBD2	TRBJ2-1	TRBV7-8	CASSLRDYGYWNEQFF
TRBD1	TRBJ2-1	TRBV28	CASNPQGPRYNEQFF
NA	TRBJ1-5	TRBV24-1	CATSEAGSNQPQHF
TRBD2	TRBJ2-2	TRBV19	CASRKLAGANTGELFF
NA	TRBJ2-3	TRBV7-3	CASSLQPGELDTQYF
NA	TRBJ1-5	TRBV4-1	CASSQVYVVSNQPQHF
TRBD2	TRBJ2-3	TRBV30	CAWSGLAGATDTQYF
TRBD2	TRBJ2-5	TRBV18	CASAPWPGEGRTQYF
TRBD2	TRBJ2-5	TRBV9	CASSPSGAGGGETQYF
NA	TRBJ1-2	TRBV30	CAWEKPGRINYGYTF
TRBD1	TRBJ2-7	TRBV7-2	CASSTGQGGFSYEQYF
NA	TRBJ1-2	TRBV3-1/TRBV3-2	CASSLWTVRGYTF
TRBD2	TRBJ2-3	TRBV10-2	CASSEGGRGDTQYF
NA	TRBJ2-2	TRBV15	CATSLPSGAGELFF
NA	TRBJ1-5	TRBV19	CASSLGLSNQPQHF
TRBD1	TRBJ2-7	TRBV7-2	CASSPGTAGEQYF
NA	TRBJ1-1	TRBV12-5	CASGAGSNTEAFF
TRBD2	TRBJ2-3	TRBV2	CASWGLAGVGPDTQYF
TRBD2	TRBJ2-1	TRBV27	CASSRAGAGEQFF
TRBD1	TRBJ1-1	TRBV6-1	CASSAQGQGARTEAFF
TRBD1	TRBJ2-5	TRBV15	CATSFRGETQYF
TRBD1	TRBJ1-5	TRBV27	CASSYRGDNQPQHF
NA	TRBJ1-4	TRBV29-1	CSVGGRGGNNEKLFF
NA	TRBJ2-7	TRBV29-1	CSTYQAGPTNEQYF
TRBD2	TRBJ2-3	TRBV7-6	CASSLMGSGIADTQYF
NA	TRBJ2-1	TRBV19	CASSLTLAYNEQFF
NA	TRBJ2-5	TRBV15	CATSRPLRGMETQYF
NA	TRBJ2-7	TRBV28	CASSLAAASSYEQYF
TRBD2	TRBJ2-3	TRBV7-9	CASSLPLAGVREDTQYF
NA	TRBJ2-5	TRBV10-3	CAIATEETQYF
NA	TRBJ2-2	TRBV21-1	CASRGQGSTGELFF
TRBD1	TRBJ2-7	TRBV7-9	CASSRQGAYEQYF
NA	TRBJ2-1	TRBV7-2	CASSLYAGEQFF
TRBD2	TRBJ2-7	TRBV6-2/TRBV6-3	CASSRGTSGSRYEQYF